This is a list of T cell receptor beta chains from one sample in a study of T cells after yellow fever vaccination. TCRdb passed the 5' RACE reads through MiXCR, listing each CDR3 protein once. This table holds 610,000 or so distinct CDR3 sequences, roughly an eighth found once. The specimen comprised PBMCs, sampled on the day of the yellow fever booster vaccination. The receptor set was obtained from a man aged 30 to 39 who received the YFV17D yellow fever vaccine. Both conserved end residues are part of each CDR3. D genes are given only for firm matches. Clone size appears in some rows only: once, few, many, or a class for an expanded clone.

15	TRBV15	TRBJ2-1	few	-	CATSRESRSYNEQFF	TGTGCCACCAGCAGAGAATCACGCTCCTACAATGAGCAGTTCTTC
16	TRBV3-1	TRBJ1-3	few	-	CASSQVTGVGGNTIYF	TGTGCCAGCAGCCAAGTAACCGGGGTAGGTGGAAACACCATATATTTT
14	TRBV20-1	TRBJ2-5	-	TRBD2	CSALAGWPQETQYF	TGCAGTGCACTAGCGGGTTGGCCTCAAGAGACCCAGTACTTC
15	TRBV25-1	TRBJ2-5	few	TRBD2	CASSVGLAHQETQYF	TGTGCCAGCAGTGTGGGACTAGCACACCAAGAGACCCAGTACTTC
15	TRBV6-5	TRBJ1-2	-	TRBD1	CASSFAWDRVDGYTF	TGTGCCAGCAGTTTCGCTTGGGACAGGGTGGATGGCTACACCTTC
16	TRBV18	TRBJ2-3	-	TRBD2	CASSPPRGGSTDTQYF	TGTGCCAGCTCACCACCCCGGGGAGGGAGCACAGATACGCAGTATTTT
15	TRBV5-5	TRBJ1-5	-	-	CASSLVAGRNQPQHF	TGTGCCAGCAGCTTGGTAGCGGGGCGGAATCAGCCCCAGCATTTT
15	TRBV4-2	TRBJ1-1	few	TRBD1	CASSPRDRERTEAFF	TGTGCCAGCAGCCCTAGGGACAGGGAACGCACTGAAGCTTTCTTT
11	TRBV28	TRBJ1-1	few	-	CASKGTTEAFF	TGTGCCAGCAAAGGCACCACTGAAGCTTTCTTT
20	TRBV10-3	TRBJ2-1	few	TRBD2	CAILAPGLAGVGSSYNEQFF	TGTGCCATCTTAGCGCCGGGACTAGCGGGAGTTGGGAGCTCCTACAATGAGCAGTTCTTC
14	TRBV7-4	TRBJ2-7	-	-	CASPICGRTYEQYF	TGTGCCAGCCCGATTTGCGGGCGAACCTACGAGCAGTACTTC
14	TRBV12-3/TRBV12-4	TRBJ1-1	few	TRBD1	CASTMTGALTEAFF	TGTGCCAGCACCATGACAGGGGCACTCACTGAAGCTTTCTTT
14	TRBV25-1	TRBJ2-2	-	TRBD2	CASSVSGGTGELFF	TGTGCCAGCAGTGTTAGCGGGGGCACCGGGGAGCTGTTTTTT
15	TRBV6-2/TRBV6-3	TRBJ2-7	-	-	CASSYRIGHTYEQYF	TGTGCCAGCAGTTACCGGATCGGACACACCTACGAGCAGTACTTC
16	TRBV3-1	TRBJ1-3	many	-	CASSQGSGSSGNTIYF	TGTGCCAGCAGCCAAGGATCCGGAAGCTCTGGAAACACCATATATTTT
16	TRBV12-3/TRBV12-4	TRBJ2-1	many	-	CASSIKGGRRYDEQFF	TGTGCCAGCAGTATTAAGGGGGGCAGGAGGTACGATGAGCAGTTCTTC
15	TRBV19	TRBJ2-6	few	-	CASSNGLAGANVLTF	TGTGCCAGTAGTAATGGGTTGGCTGGGGCCAACGTCCTGACTTTC
14	TRBV27	TRBJ2-3	-	TRBD2	CASGTSGSTDTQYF	TGTGCCAGCGGAACTAGCGGTAGCACAGATACGCAGTATTTT
14	TRBV6-5	TRBJ2-2	-	-	CASSPRLGAGELFF	TGTGCCAGCAGCCCGAGACTAGGGGCCGGGGAGCTGTTTTTT
12	TRBV6-1	TRBJ2-1	-	-	CASTRTANEQFF	TGTGCCAGCACTAGGACGGCCAATGAGCAGTTCTTC
14	TRBV12-3/TRBV12-4	TRBJ2-5	few	-	CASSPSGARETQYF	TGTGCCAGCAGTCCCTCCGGGGCTAGGGAGACCCAGTACTTC
18	TRBV5-6	TRBJ2-3	few	-	CASSVVLPGTLLTDTQYF	TGTGCCAGCAGCGTAGTACTTCCCGGGACCCTTCTCACAGATACGCAGTATTTT
19	TRBV11-1	TRBJ2-1	-	TRBD2	CASSRLVWSSGRAGFEQFF	TGTGCCAGCAGCCGCTTAGTATGGAGTAGCGGGAGGGCCGGGTTTGAGCAGTTCTTC
15	TRBV19	TRBJ1-5	-	TRBD1	CASSMDRGFYQPQHF	TGTGCCAGTAGTATGGACAGGGGGTTCTATCAGCCCCAGCATTTT
14	TRBV7-2	TRBJ2-7	few	TRBD2	CASSFQRGAYEQYF	TGTGCCAGCAGCTTTCAGCGGGGAGCCTACGAGCAGTACTTC
16	TRBV5-1	TRBJ2-1	few	TRBD2	CASRLQGTSSYNEQFF	TGCGCCAGCAGACTCCAAGGGACTAGCTCCTACAATGAGCAGTTCTTC
16	TRBV6-1	TRBJ2-6	few	-	CASSVDGYSGANVLTF	TGTGCCAGCAGTGTCGACGGCTACTCTGGGGCCAACGTCCTGACTTTC
15	TRBV24-1	TRBJ2-3	few	TRBD2	CATSRGTSGTDTQYF	TGTGCCACCTCGCGGGGGACTAGCGGCACAGATACGCAGTATTTT
14	TRBV14	TRBJ2-1	-	TRBD2	CASSQIRASGEQFF	TGTGCCAGCAGCCAAATTAGGGCTAGCGGTGAGCAGTTCTTC
13	TRBV6-2/TRBV6-3	TRBJ2-7	few	-	CAIRGESSYEQYF	TGTGCCATACGCGGGGAGAGCTCCTACGAGCAGTACTTC
16	TRBV5-1	TRBJ2-2	-	TRBD1	CASSFTGAYDIGELFF	TGCGCCAGCAGTTTTACAGGGGCTTACGACATCGGGGAGCTGTTTTTT
15	TRBV5-1	TRBJ2-1	many	-	CASSLAGSPYNEQFF	TGCGCCAGCAGCTTGGCAGGGTCGCCCTACAATGAGCAGTTCTTC
17	TRBV4-3	TRBJ2-2	-	TRBD2	CASSPKKLAGGTGELFF	TGCGCCAGCAGCCCCAAGAAACTAGCGGGAGGCACCGGGGAGCTGTTTTTT
14	TRBV7-2	TRBJ2-7	few	-	CASSLRTPAYEQYF	TGTGCCAGCAGCTTACGGACACCAGCCTACGAGCAGTACTTC
14	TRBV6-2/TRBV6-3	TRBJ2-7	few	-	CASSIGVIKRQQYF	TGTGCCAGCAGCATAGGCGTGATCAAGCGACAGCAGTACTTC
15	TRBV7-3	TRBJ2-1	few	TRBD2	CASSLSLADYNEQFF	TGTGCCAGCAGCTTATCGCTAGCGGACTACAATGAGCAGTTCTTC
13	TRBV5-6	TRBJ2-7	few	-	CASSFGAPYEQYF	TGTGCCAGCAGCTTCGGTGCGCCCTACGAGCAGTACTTC
18	TRBV2	TRBJ1-2	-	TRBD1	CTCSYYSLRDSHNYGYTF	TGTACCTGCAGTTATTACTCGCTCCGGGACAGCCATAACTATGGCTACACCTTC
13	TRBV20-1	TRBJ2-4	-	-	CSASELRRNIQYF	TGCAGTGCTAGCGAATTAAGGAGGAACATTCAGTACTTC
12	TRBV12-5	TRBJ2-5	few	-	CASGPSPETQYF	TGTGCTAGTGGCCCCTCGCCCGAGACCCAGTACTTC
17	TRBV24-1	TRBJ2-3	few	TRBD2	CATSDSRGAGNPDTQYF	TGTGCCACCAGTGATTCCCGGGGAGCGGGGAACCCAGATACGCAGTATTTT
19	TRBV11-2	TRBJ2-5	few	TRBD2	CASSPTTGTSGTVKETQYF	TGTGCCAGCAGCCCTACTACCGGGACTAGCGGAACTGTGAAAGAGACCCAGTACTTC
15	TRBV4-2	TRBJ2-5	few	-	CASSQVWQGLETQYF	TGTGCCAGCAGCCAAGTATGGCAGGGGCTGGAGACCCAGTACTTC
15	TRBV28	TRBJ2-7	-	TRBD2	CASSLAAAGDYEQYF	TGTGCCAGCAGTTTAGCGGCGGCGGGAGACTACGAGCAGTACTTC
13	TRBV18	TRBJ1-1	few	-	CASSPGGGGEAFF	TGTGCCAGCTCACCAGGGGGGGGCGGTGAAGCTTTCTTT
13	TRBV12-3/TRBV12-4	TRBJ1-5	-	TRBD1	CASRDTGDQPQHF	TGTGCCAGCAGGGACACAGGGGATCAGCCCCAGCATTTT
14	TRBV5-1	TRBJ2-2	few	-	CASSAGTGTGELFF	TGCGCCAGCAGCGCCGGGACTGGCACCGGGGAGCTGTTTTTT
14	TRBV28	TRBJ2-1	-	-	CASGRTTLYNEQFF	TGTGCCAGCGGCCGCACTACTCTTTACAATGAGCAGTTCTTC
12	TRBV20-1	TRBJ2-7	many	-	CSARHSSYEQYF	TGCAGTGCTAGACACTCCTCCTACGAGCAGTACTTC
16	TRBV9	TRBJ2-7	-	TRBD2	CASSDGTSGRAYEQYF	TGTGCCAGCAGCGACGGGACTAGCGGGAGGGCCTACGAGCAGTACTTC
15	TRBV10-3	TRBJ1-1	-	TRBD1	CAISDSDRVNTEAFF	TGTGCCATCAGTGATTCGGACAGGGTCAACACTGAAGCTTTCTTT
16	TRBV20-1	TRBJ2-2	-	TRBD1	CSAAGQGYTNTGELFF	TGCAGTGCCGCTGGACAGGGCTATACGAACACCGGGGAGCTGTTTTTT
15	TRBV5-1	TRBJ2-2	few	-	CASSVDISNTGELFF	TGCGCCAGCAGCGTGGACATATCGAACACCGGGGAGCTGTTTTTT
15	TRBV18	TRBJ2-5	-	TRBD1	CASSRGQAGQETQYF	TGTGCCAGCTCCCGGGGACAGGCAGGCCAAGAGACCCAGTACTTC
15	TRBV7-9	TRBJ1-3	-	-	CASSLDRASGNTIYF	TGTGCCAGCAGCTTAGACAGGGCTTCTGGAAACACCATATATTTT
15	TRBV7-2	TRBJ2-7	few	-	CASSPRGLSSYEQYF	TGTGCCAGCAGCCCCCGGGGGCTTAGCTCCTACGAGCAGTACTTC
17	TRBV28	TRBJ2-1	few	TRBD2	CASSPAGASGSYNEQFF	TGTGCCAGCAGTCCCGCAGGAGCTAGCGGATCCTACAATGAGCAGTTCTTC
16	TRBV9	TRBJ2-1	-	TRBD2	CASSAPSGRALNEQFF	TGTGCCAGCAGCGCCCCTAGCGGGAGGGCCCTCAATGAGCAGTTCTTC
13	TRBV30	TRBJ1-5	-	-	CAWSVVGSQPQHF	TGTGCCTGGAGTGTTGTCGGGAGTCAGCCCCAGCATTTT